The text below deals with one T cell receptor beta chain. The antigen it binds to is not known. The record has no base qualities; no much larger clone is one base away. The sample's treatment or condition label, decoded: allogeneic hematopoietic cell transplantation with graft depleted of TCRalphabeta T cells and CD19 B cells. The children who served as transplant recipients had been given grafts of TCRalphabeta/CD19-depleted allogeneic hematopoietic cells. These data originate in a study of T-cell reconstitution after alpha-beta-depleted transplantation in children (TCRdb year 2016). Looking at the study overall: Using TCR repertoire profiling, the study followed T-cell immune reconstitution in a quantitative way in children after TCRalphabeta/CD19-depleted allogeneic hematopoietic cell transplantation. Paper-wide results and their limitations: In some patients, high TCRbeta diversity at day 60 was attributed to recipient T cells and intrathymic progenitors that had survived conditioning. Over subsequent months, a decline in hyperexpanded clone frequencies was noted, and after one year, T-cell counts and TCRbeta diversity were mostly ascribed to newly produced T cells. The apparently early recovery of alphabetaT-cell counts about two months after transplant reportedly depended on only several hundred rapidly expanded clones that came from non-depleted graft cells.

Libraries were constructed by PCR. The instrument given in TCRdb is Illumina HiSeq 2500. Molecular barcoding was employed in the preparation of TCR libraries, with unique molecular identifiers being used to normalize TCRbeta repertoire quantification. TCRdb passed the public sequencing reads through fastp at Q25 and MiXCR, retaining productive beta sequences. Every entry covers one CDR3 protein and lists the most common genes and DNA from its rows. This sample lists almost 500,000 distinct CDR3 sequences; roughly a tenth were detected once. The ten biggest clones cover about 2.1% of the sample. CDR1 is given as LGHNT and CDR2 as FRNRAP, both from the germline V gene. The cysteine opens and the phenylalanine closes a CDR3 of 12 amino acids. Left in the record is the CDR3 DNA by itself, 36 bases read in frame from the first base. V is pruned by 3 bases and J by 7 bases, leaving 2 bases of the junction without a gene match.

This clonotype was obtained from a child aged 2-15 years with inherited bone marrow failure, due to receive a stem cell transplant. The V and J segments used are TRBV12-5 and TRBJ2-7; 8 central bases correspond to TRBD1. The sample was PBMCs, taken before TCRalphabeta/CD19-depleted stem cell transplant. CDR3 protein: CASGFTGGEQYF. The DNA sequence follows: TGTGCTAGTGGTTTTACAGGGGGAGAGCAGTACTTC.